A selection of T cell receptor beta chains follows, all from one sample in a study of shared clonotypes between healthy human individuals. TCRdb keeps only in-frame clones here, not all; method: immunoSEQ multiplex PCR. The data hold about 470,000 clones, with 75% to 85% observed a single time. The sequencing sample was made of PBMCs. Receptors originate from a woman in her 40s in good health. Some clones in this sample may be carry-over from other donors' samples. The CDR3 runs from the conserved cysteine through the conserved F or W. Each record gives: CDR3 DNA, CDR3 protein, clone size, J gene, D gene, V gene. D genes are given only for firm matches. The size of a clone is reported for some rows only, either as once, few or many, or as a class for expanded clones.

CDR3nt: TGCAGCGCCCAGACGTTCTCTGGAAACACCATATATTTT
CDR3aa: CSAQTFSGNTIYF
abundance: -
j_gene: TRBJ1-3
d_gene: -
v_gene: TRBV29-1

CDR3nt: TGCGCCAGCAGCCAAGCGGTGGAGTTAACGCAGTATTTT
CDR3aa: CASSQAVELTQYF
abundance: -
j_gene: TRBJ2-3
d_gene: -
v_gene: TRBV4-1

CDR3nt: TGTGCCAGCAGCCAAGGTCTGGGAGAGACCCAGTACTTC
CDR3aa: CASSQGLGETQYF
abundance: -
j_gene: TRBJ2-5
d_gene: -
v_gene: TRBV14

CDR3nt: TGTGCCAGCAGCCTCGACAGGGGTCAGGGCTATGGCTACACCTTC
CDR3aa: CASSLDRGQGYGYTF
abundance: -
j_gene: TRBJ1-2
d_gene: TRBD1
v_gene: TRBV16

CDR3nt: TGTGCCAGCAGTGAAAGGGATGCCGGGGAGCTGTTTTTT
CDR3aa: CASSERDAGELFF
abundance: medium-sized
j_gene: TRBJ2-2
d_gene: -
v_gene: TRBV6-4

CDR3nt: TGTGCCAGCAGTGGACTAGCGGGAGTAGAGCAGTTCTTC
CDR3aa: CASSGLAGVEQFF
abundance: -
j_gene: TRBJ2-1
d_gene: TRBD2
v_gene: TRBV2

CDR3nt: TGTGCCAGCTCACCCTTGGGAGAGCGGAGAGACAATGAGCAGTTCTTC
CDR3aa: CASSPLGERRDNEQFF
abundance: -
j_gene: TRBJ2-1
d_gene: -
v_gene: TRBV18

CDR3nt: TGTGCCAGCAGTTTAATCCCGGGGTCGGGTCAGCCCCAGCATTTT
CDR3aa: CASSLIPGSGQPQHF
abundance: -
j_gene: TRBJ1-5
d_gene: -
v_gene: TRBV28

CDR3nt: TGTGCCAGCAGTGTAGGACAGGGCAATCAGCCCCAGCATTTT
CDR3aa: CASSVGQGNQPQHF
abundance: -
j_gene: TRBJ1-5
d_gene: TRBD1
v_gene: TRBV25-1

CDR3nt: TGCGCCAGCAGAGAGGGGAAGGGGGGAATCTACAATGAGCAGTTCTTC
CDR3aa: CASREGKGGIYNEQFF
abundance: -
j_gene: TRBJ2-1
d_gene: -
v_gene: TRBV10-2

CDR3nt: TGTGCCAGCAGCTTAGACGTTGGGACCGACAATGAGCAGTTCTTC
CDR3aa: CASSLDVGTDNEQFF
abundance: -
j_gene: TRBJ2-1
d_gene: -
v_gene: TRBV7-2

CDR3nt: TGTGCCAGCTCACCGGGACATACGAACACCGGGGAGCTGTTTTTC
CDR3aa: CASSPGHTNTGELFF
abundance: -
j_gene: TRBJ2-2
d_gene: -
v_gene: TRBV18

CDR3nt: TGTGCCAGCAGCTTATCGGGGGGCCCGGGCACCGGGGAGCTGTTTTTT
CDR3aa: CASSLSGGPGTGELFF
abundance: -
j_gene: TRBJ2-2
d_gene: -
v_gene: TRBV7-3

CDR3nt: TGTGCCAGTAGTATGAGGGGACGGAACACTGAAGCTTTCTTT
CDR3aa: CASSMRGRNTEAFF
abundance: -
j_gene: TRBJ1-1
d_gene: -
v_gene: TRBV19

CDR3nt: TGTGCTAGTGGTTTGGTACTAGCGGGAGGGCCGGGTACCGGGGAGCTGTTTTTT
CDR3aa: CASGLVLAGGPGTGELFF
abundance: -
j_gene: TRBJ2-2
d_gene: TRBD2
v_gene: TRBV12-5

CDR3nt: TGTGCCAGCAGCGGAAAGACAGGGGGAGAGTCACCCCTCCACTTT
CDR3aa: CASSGKTGGESPLHF
abundance: -
j_gene: TRBJ1-6
d_gene: TRBD1
v_gene: TRBV9

CDR3nt: TGCGCCAGCAGCTTGGCGGTAGGGGTTGAGGAGACCCAGTACTTC
CDR3aa: CASSLAVGVEETQYF
abundance: -
j_gene: TRBJ2-5
d_gene: -
v_gene: TRBV5-1

CDR3nt: TGCGCCAGCAGCCAACAAGTAGACACCGGGGAGCTGTTTTTT
CDR3aa: CASSQQVDTGELFF
abundance: once
j_gene: TRBJ2-2
d_gene: -
v_gene: TRBV4-3

CDR3nt: TGCGCCAGCAGCCCAGACAGGGGGAACAACATTCAGTACTTC
CDR3aa: CASSPDRGNNIQYF
abundance: -
j_gene: TRBJ2-4
d_gene: TRBD1
v_gene: TRBV5-1

CDR3nt: TGCGCCAGCAGCCCAGGACAGGGTTCCTACGAGCAGTACTTC
CDR3aa: CASSPGQGSYEQYF
abundance: -
j_gene: TRBJ2-7
d_gene: TRBD1
v_gene: TRBV5-1

CDR3nt: TGTGCCAGCAGGTCGACAGGGTTTAGCACAGATACGCAGTATTTT
CDR3aa: CASRSTGFSTDTQYF
abundance: -
j_gene: TRBJ2-3
d_gene: TRBD1
v_gene: TRBV28

CDR3nt: TGTGCCAGCAGCTTAGGGTTTGGTGGGAGAAGTTCCTACAATGAGCAGTTCTTC
CDR3aa: CASSLGFGGRSSYNEQFF
abundance: -
j_gene: TRBJ2-1
d_gene: -
v_gene: TRBV11-3

CDR3nt: TGTGCCAGCAGTGAAGGGGGCTACTATAATTCACCCCTCCACTTT
CDR3aa: CASSEGGYYNSPLHF
abundance: -
j_gene: TRBJ1-6
d_gene: -
v_gene: TRBV25-1

CDR3nt: TGCGCCAGCAGCTTGGAAGGTGGCAGGACTTTTCACTGGCATCAGCCCCAGCATTTT
CDR3aa: CASSLEGGRTFHWHQPQHF
abundance: -
j_gene: TRBJ1-5
d_gene: -
v_gene: TRBV5-1

CDR3nt: TGTGCCAGTAGTGTCGGTAACGGAAACACCATATATTTT
CDR3aa: CASSVGNGNTIYF
abundance: -
j_gene: TRBJ1-3
d_gene: -
v_gene: TRBV19

CDR3nt: TGTGCCAGCAGCCAAGTCCTAGGGGATGGCTACACCTTC
CDR3aa: CASSQVLGDGYTF
abundance: -
j_gene: TRBJ1-2
d_gene: -
v_gene: TRBV14

CDR3nt: TGTGCCAGCAGCTTAGGTTTAGCGGGAGGTTACACAGATACGCAGTATTTT
CDR3aa: CASSLGLAGGYTDTQYF
abundance: -
j_gene: TRBJ2-3
d_gene: TRBD2
v_gene: TRBV7-9

CDR3nt: TGTGCCAGCAGCTTAATGGGGGGAATCCACAATGAGCAGTTCTTC
CDR3aa: CASSLMGGIHNEQFF
abundance: -
j_gene: TRBJ2-1
d_gene: -
v_gene: TRBV11-2

CDR3nt: TGTGCCAGCAGTGAACTGCGGGAGAGGGGGTGGAGGGAGGGTGAGCAGTTCTTC
CDR3aa: CASSELRERGWREGEQFF
abundance: -
j_gene: TRBJ2-1
d_gene: -
v_gene: TRBV2

CDR3nt: TGTGCCAGCAGTTGGGATACGCAGTATTTT
CDR3aa: CASSWDTQYF
abundance: -
j_gene: TRBJ2-3
d_gene: -
v_gene: TRBV28

CDR3nt: TGTGCCACCAGCAGGGGGCTTCAGGGCCCGATGTCGCAGTATTTT
CDR3aa: CATSRGLQGPMSQYF
abundance: -
j_gene: TRBJ2-3
d_gene: -
v_gene: TRBV15

CDR3nt: TGTGCCAGCAGGAATCCCGAGCAGTACTTC
CDR3aa: CASRNPEQYF
abundance: -
j_gene: TRBJ2-7
d_gene: -
v_gene: TRBV12-1

CDR3nt: TGCGCCAGCAGCTTGGAGCGGTACTACAATGAGCAGTTCTTC
CDR3aa: CASSLERYYNEQFF
abundance: -
j_gene: TRBJ2-1
d_gene: -
v_gene: TRBV5-1

CDR3nt: TGCGCCAGCAGTGCCACGCGGGAGGACTACAATGAGCAGTTCTTC
CDR3aa: CASSATREDYNEQFF
abundance: -
j_gene: TRBJ2-1
d_gene: TRBD2
v_gene: TRBV10-1

CDR3nt: TGTGCCAGCAGCCCGCGGACACGGATCGACCAAGCTTTCTTT
CDR3aa: CASSPRTRIDQAFF
abundance: -
j_gene: TRBJ1-1
d_gene: -
v_gene: TRBV7-6

CDR3nt: TGTGCCAGCTCAGACGGACTAGCGGACTACAATGAGCAGTTCTTC
CDR3aa: CASSDGLADYNEQFF
abundance: -
j_gene: TRBJ2-1
d_gene: TRBD2
v_gene: TRBV18

CDR3nt: TGTGCCAGCAGCCAAGGGGGACTAGCGGGAGCCCACGAGCAGTACTTC
CDR3aa: CASSQGGLAGAHEQYF
abundance: few
j_gene: TRBJ2-7
d_gene: TRBD2
v_gene: TRBV4-2

CDR3nt: TGTGCCAGCAGTTTAGACAGGGAAAGGAAAGAGACCCAGTACTTC
CDR3aa: CASSLDRERKETQYF
abundance: -
j_gene: TRBJ2-5
d_gene: TRBD1
v_gene: TRBV28

CDR3nt: TGTGCCAGCAGCTCCACTATGAACACTGAAGCTTTCTTT
CDR3aa: CASSSTMNTEAFF
abundance: few
j_gene: TRBJ1-1
d_gene: -
v_gene: TRBV7-3

CDR3nt: TGTGCCTGGAGTGTACCGAGCAGGGACGTTAATGGCTACACCTTC
CDR3aa: CAWSVPSRDVNGYTF
abundance: -
j_gene: TRBJ1-2
d_gene: -
v_gene: TRBV30

CDR3nt: TGTGCCATCAGTAACCCGCGAAGCACAGATACGCAGTATTTT
CDR3aa: CAISNPRSTDTQYF
abundance: -
j_gene: TRBJ2-3
d_gene: -
v_gene: TRBV10-3

CDR3nt: TGTGCCAGCAGGAACCCGGAGGAAAAACTGTTTTTT
CDR3aa: CASRNPEEKLFF
abundance: few
j_gene: TRBJ1-4
d_gene: -
v_gene: TRBV28

CDR3nt: TGTGCCAGTAGTTCCCCACGGGTGACGGGGGAGTGGGGCTACACCTTC
CDR3aa: CASSSPRVTGEWGYTF
abundance: -
j_gene: TRBJ1-2
d_gene: -
v_gene: TRBV19

CDR3nt: TGTGCCAGCAGCGCCGGGACCCCTGCCTCCGAGCAGTACTTC
CDR3aa: CASSAGTPASEQYF
abundance: -
j_gene: TRBJ2-7
d_gene: -
v_gene: TRBV6-1

CDR3nt: TGTGCCAGCAGTACACCGCAGGGGGCGGCGGATGAAAAACTGTTTTTT
CDR3aa: CASSTPQGAADEKLFF
abundance: -
j_gene: TRBJ1-4
d_gene: TRBD1
v_gene: TRBV28

CDR3nt: TGTGCCAGCAGCCAGTCGGTAGCGGGAGGAACAGATACGCAGTATTTT
CDR3aa: CASSQSVAGGTDTQYF
abundance: -
j_gene: TRBJ2-3
d_gene: TRBD2
v_gene: TRBV4-2

CDR3nt: TGCAGCGTTGCTGTCCCAAACTATGAGCAGTTCTTC
CDR3aa: CSVAVPNYEQFF
abundance: -
j_gene: TRBJ2-1
d_gene: -
v_gene: TRBV29-1

CDR3nt: TGTGCCAGCAGCTTAGTCCTCCACGAGCAGTACTTC
CDR3aa: CASSLVLHEQYF
abundance: few
j_gene: TRBJ2-7
d_gene: -
v_gene: TRBV7-8

CDR3nt: TGTGCCAGTAAGACGGGACGGGCCTCCTACGAGCAGTACTTC
CDR3aa: CASKTGRASYEQYF
abundance: -
j_gene: TRBJ2-7
d_gene: -
v_gene: TRBV19

CDR3nt: TGTGCCAGCAGTTATCGGACAGGACTCCAAAAGAGTAGCAATCAGCCCCAGCATTTT
CDR3aa: CASSYRTGLQKSSNQPQHF
abundance: -
j_gene: TRBJ1-5
d_gene: TRBD1
v_gene: TRBV6-8

CDR3nt: TGCGCCAGCAGCCAAGTCGGCCAGGGGGCTGGGGTGAACACTGAAGCTTTCTTT
CDR3aa: CASSQVGQGAGVNTEAFF
abundance: -
j_gene: TRBJ1-1
d_gene: TRBD1
v_gene: TRBV4-1

CDR3nt: TGTGCCAGCAGCCCGGGCGGATACTATAGCAATCAGCCCCAGCATTTT
CDR3aa: CASSPGGYYSNQPQHF
abundance: -
j_gene: TRBJ1-5
d_gene: -
v_gene: TRBV7-9

CDR3nt: TGTGCCAGCTCAGCGTCGTATATTAGCGGGAGTACCTACAATGAGCAGTTCTTC
CDR3aa: CASSASYISGSTYNEQFF
abundance: -
j_gene: TRBJ2-1
d_gene: TRBD2
v_gene: TRBV18